Included here is one T cell receptor (beta chain) sequence, with context. Its antigen is not identified. The germline V gene has CDR1 MNHNS and CDR2 SASEGT. Trimming removed 4 bases at V and 6 bases at J, with 18 bases between. This CDR3 spans 15 amino acids. This record comes from a study of cytomegalovirus exposure and HLA in healthy donors. Study-wide context: A later analysis reported the same platform for the roughly 110 validation repertoires and the 666 first-cohort repertoires.

Some clones are missing from TCRdb's copy, which holds only in-frame ones; the method was immunoSEQ multiplex PCR. The sample includes some 170,000 clones, 80% to 90% of them seen just once. Overall study results and limits: In vitro testing confirmed a few CMV-associated chains as specific for CMV antigens. Reports described diagnosis of cytomegalovirus status by the classifier as highly specific and sensitive. Usually a TCR sequence was rare, but some public TCRs were found in many donors.

This clonotype was obtained from a woman aged 25 to 39 in good health and CMV-seronegative. The specimen was PBMCs. This chain connects TRBV6-1 to TRBJ1-2; D gene ambiguous. The CDR3 reads CASSATPEQRNGYTF. As DNA, the CDR3 is TGTGCCAGCAGTGCTACCCCAGAACAGAGAAATGGCTACACCTTC.